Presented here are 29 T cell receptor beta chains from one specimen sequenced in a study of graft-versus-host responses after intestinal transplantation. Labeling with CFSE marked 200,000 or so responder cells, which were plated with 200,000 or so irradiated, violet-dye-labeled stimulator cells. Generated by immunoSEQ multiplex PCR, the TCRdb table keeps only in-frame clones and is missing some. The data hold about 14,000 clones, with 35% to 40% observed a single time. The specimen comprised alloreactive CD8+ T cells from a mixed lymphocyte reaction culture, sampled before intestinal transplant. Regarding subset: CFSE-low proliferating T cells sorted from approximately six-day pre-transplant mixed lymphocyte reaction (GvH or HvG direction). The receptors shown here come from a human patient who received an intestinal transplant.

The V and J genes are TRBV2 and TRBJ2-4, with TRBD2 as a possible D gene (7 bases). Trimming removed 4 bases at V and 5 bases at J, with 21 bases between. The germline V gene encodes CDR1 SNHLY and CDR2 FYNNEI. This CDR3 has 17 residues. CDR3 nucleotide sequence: TGTGCCAGCAGTGCGGGACCCCCCTGGGGGGGCCAAAACATTCAGTACTTC. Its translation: CASSAGPPWGGQNIQYF.

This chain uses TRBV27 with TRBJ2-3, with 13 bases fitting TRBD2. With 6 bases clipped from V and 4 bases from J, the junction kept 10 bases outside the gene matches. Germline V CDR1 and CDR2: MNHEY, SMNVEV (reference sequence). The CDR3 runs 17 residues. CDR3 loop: CASSPGLAGVGADTQYF. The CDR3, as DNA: TGTGCCAGCAGCCCAGGACTAGCGGGAGTGGGGGCAGATACGCAGTATTTT.

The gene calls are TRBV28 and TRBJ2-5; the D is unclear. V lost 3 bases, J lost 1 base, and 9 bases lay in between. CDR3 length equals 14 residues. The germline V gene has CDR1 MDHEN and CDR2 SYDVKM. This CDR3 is CASSFVVRQETQYF. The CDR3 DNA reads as TGTGCCAGCAGTTTCGTAGTTCGCCAAGAGACCCAGTACTTC.

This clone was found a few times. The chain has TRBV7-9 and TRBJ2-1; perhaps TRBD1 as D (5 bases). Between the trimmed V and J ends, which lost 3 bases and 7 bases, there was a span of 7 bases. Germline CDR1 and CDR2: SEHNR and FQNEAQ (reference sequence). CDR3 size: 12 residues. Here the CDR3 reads CASSFAGNEQFF. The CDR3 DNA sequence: TGTGCCAGCAGCTTTGCAGGGAATGAGCAGTTCTTC.

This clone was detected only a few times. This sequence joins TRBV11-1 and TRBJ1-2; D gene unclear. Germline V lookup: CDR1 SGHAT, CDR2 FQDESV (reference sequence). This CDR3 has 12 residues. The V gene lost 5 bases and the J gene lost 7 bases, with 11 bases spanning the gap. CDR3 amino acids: CASSLLRCGYTF. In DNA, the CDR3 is TGTGCCAGCAGCCTGCTGAGGTGTGGCTACACCTTC.

CDR3 coding DNA: TGTGCCAGCAGTGAATCAGTCGTATTTGGAGGGTCTCAGCCCCAGCATTTT. Translated, it gives CASSESVVFGGSQPQHF. The rearrangement uses TRBV6-1 and TRBJ1-5; no clear D gene. With 2 bases removed from V and 6 bases from J, the gap between germline ends came to 20 bases. Germline CDR1 and CDR2: MNHNS and SASEGT. This CDR3 has 17 amino acids.

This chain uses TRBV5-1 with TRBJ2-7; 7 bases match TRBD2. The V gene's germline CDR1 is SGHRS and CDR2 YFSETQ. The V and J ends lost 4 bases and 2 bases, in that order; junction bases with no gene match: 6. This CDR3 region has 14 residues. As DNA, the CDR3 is TGCGCCAGCAGCCAAGCTAGCGGAGCCTACGAGCAGTACTTC. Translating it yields CASSQASGAYEQYF.

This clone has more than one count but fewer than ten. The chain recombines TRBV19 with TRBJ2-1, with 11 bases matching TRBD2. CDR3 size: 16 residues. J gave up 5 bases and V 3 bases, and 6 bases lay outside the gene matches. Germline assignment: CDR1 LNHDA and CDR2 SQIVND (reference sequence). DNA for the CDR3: TGTGCCAGTAGTATCTTAGCGGGAGGGGGAGACAATGAGCAGTTCTTC. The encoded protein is CASSILAGGGDNEQFF.

The CDR3, as DNA: TGTGCCAGTAGTCCGGAGGGGGCGCTTGAAGCTTTCTTT. Translating it yields CASSPEGALEAFF. J is TRBJ1-1 and V is TRBV19; 7 nucleotides agree with TRBD1. CDR3 length: 13 amino acids. CDR1 and CDR2 from the germline V gene are LNHDA and SQIVND (reference sequence). J lost 7 bases, V lost 5 bases, and 7 bases had no gene match.

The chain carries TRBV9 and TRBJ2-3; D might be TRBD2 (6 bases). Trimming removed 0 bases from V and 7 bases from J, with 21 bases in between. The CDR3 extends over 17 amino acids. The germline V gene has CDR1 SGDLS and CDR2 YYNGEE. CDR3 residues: CASSVGGVYLPTHTQYF. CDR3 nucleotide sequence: TGTGCCAGCAGCGTAGGGGGGGTCTACCTACCCACCCATACGCAGTATTTT.

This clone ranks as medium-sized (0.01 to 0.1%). As DNA, the CDR3 is TGTGCCAGTAGTAATTTAGCGGGAGGGTGGGATGAGCAGTTCTTC. This sequence encodes CASSNLAGGWDEQFF. V and J are TRBV19 and TRBJ2-1; 11 bases fit TRBD2. Germline V gives CDR1 LNHDA, CDR2 SQIVND (reference sequence). The CDR3 has 15 amino acids. V trimming: 4 bases; J trimming: 8 bases; junction bases outside the gene matches: 7.

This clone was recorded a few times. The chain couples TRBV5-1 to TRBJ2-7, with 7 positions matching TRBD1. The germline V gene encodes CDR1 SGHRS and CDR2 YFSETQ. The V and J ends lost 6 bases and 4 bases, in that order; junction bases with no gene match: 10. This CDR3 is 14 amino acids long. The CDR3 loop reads CASKVRDSHYEQYF. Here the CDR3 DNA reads TGCGCCAGCAAGGTCCGGGACAGCCATTACGAGCAGTACTTC.

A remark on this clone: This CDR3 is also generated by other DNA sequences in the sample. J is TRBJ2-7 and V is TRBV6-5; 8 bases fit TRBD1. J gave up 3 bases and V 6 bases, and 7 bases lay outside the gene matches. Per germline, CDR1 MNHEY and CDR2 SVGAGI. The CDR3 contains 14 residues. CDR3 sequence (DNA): TGTGCCAGCAGCCCAGGACAGGGCGGCTACGAGCAGTACTTC. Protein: CASSPGQGGYEQYF.

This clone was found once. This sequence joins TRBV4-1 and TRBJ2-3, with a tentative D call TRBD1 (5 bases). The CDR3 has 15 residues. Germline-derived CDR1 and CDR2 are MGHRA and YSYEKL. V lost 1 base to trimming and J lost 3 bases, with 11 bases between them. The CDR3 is CASSQVPQATDTQYF. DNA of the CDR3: TGCGCCAGCAGCCAAGTCCCACAGGCTACAGATACGCAGTATTTT.

CDR3 DNA: TGTGCCAGCAGCTTGAGTGGGGCGGGAGTGTACAATGAGCAGTTCTTC. Translation: CASSLSGAGVYNEQFF. This chain links TRBV5-6 with TRBJ2-1, with 7 nucleotides matching TRBD2. There are 16 residues in the CDR3. The trim removed 1 base at V and 4 bases at J, leaving 8 bases unmatched. CDR1 is SGHDT and CDR2 is YYEEEE in the germline V gene.

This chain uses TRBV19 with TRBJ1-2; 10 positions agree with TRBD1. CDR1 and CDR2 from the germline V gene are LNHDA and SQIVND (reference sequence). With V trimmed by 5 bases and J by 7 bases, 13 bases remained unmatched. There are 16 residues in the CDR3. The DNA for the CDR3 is TGTGCCAGTAGTCCCGACAGGGGGCTACTGATGGCTGGCTACACCTTC. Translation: CASSPDRGLLMAGYTF.

CDR3: CASSPPLADTQYF. The CDR3 region has the DNA TGTGCCAGCAGCCCCCCTTTGGCCGATACGCAGTATTTT. This sequence joins TRBV7-9 and TRBJ2-3; D unresolved. The CDR3 is 13 residues long. The V gene lost 5 bases and the J gene lost 6 bases, with 12 bases spanning the gap. The germline V gene has CDR1 SEHNR and CDR2 FQNEAQ (reference sequence).

CDR3 coding DNA: TGTGCCAGCAGCCCTGGAACGGGACTATTGAACACTGAAGCTTTCTTT. As protein: CASSPGTGLLNTEAFF. The chain recombines TRBV5-6 with TRBJ1-1; a possible D gene is TRBD1 (5 bases). Germline-derived CDR1 and CDR2 are SGHDT and YYEEEE. Trimming took 4 bases from V and 0 from J, leaving 16 bases between them. This CDR3 contains 16 residues.

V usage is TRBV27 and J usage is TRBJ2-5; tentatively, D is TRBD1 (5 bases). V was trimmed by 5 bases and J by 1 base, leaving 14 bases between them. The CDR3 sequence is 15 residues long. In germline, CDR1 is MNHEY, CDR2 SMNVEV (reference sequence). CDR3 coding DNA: TGTGCCAGCAGTCCCCAGGACAACTCCCAAGAGACCCAGTACTTC. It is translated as CASSPQDNSQETQYF.

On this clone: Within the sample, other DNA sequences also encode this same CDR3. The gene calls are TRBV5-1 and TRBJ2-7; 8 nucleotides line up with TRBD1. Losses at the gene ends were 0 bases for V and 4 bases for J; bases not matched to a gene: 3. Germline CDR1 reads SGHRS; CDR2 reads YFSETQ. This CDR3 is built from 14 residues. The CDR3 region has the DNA TGCGCCAGCAGCTTGGGGCAGGGGGCGTACGAGCAGTACTTC. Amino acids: CASSLGQGAYEQYF. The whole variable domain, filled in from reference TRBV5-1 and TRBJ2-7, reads KAGVTQTPRYLIKTRGQQVTLSCSPISGHRSVSWYQQTPGQGLQFLFEYFSETQRNKGNFPGRFSGRQFSNSRSEMNVSTLELGDSALYLCASSLGQGAYEQYFGPGTRLTVT.

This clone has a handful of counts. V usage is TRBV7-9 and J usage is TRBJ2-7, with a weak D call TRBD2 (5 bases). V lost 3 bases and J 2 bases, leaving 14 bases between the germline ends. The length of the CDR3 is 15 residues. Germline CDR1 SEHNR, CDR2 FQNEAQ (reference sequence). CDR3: CASSFFASRTYEQYF. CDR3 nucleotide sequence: TGTGCCAGCAGCTTTTTTGCTAGCCGAACCTACGAGCAGTACTTC.

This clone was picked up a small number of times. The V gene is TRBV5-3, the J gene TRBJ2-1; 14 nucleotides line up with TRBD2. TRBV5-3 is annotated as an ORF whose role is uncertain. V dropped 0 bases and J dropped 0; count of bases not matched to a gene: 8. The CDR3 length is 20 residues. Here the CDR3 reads CARSLVGLAGEKSSYNEQFF. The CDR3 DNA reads TGTGCCAGAAGCTTGGTGGGACTAGCGGGAGAGAAGAGCTCCTACAATGAGCAGTTCTTC.

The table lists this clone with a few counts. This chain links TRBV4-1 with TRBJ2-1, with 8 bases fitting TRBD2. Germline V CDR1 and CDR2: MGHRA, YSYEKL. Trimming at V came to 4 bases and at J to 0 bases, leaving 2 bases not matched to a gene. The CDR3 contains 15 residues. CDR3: CASSLSGVSYNEQFF. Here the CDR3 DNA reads TGCGCCAGCAGCCTTAGCGGGGTCTCCTACAATGAGCAGTTCTTC.

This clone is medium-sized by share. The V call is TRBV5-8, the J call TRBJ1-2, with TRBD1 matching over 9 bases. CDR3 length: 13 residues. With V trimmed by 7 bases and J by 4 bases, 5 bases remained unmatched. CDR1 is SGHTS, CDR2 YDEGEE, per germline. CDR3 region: CASGTGPSYGYTF. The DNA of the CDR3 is TGTGCCAGCGGGACAGGGCCTTCCTATGGCTACACCTTC.

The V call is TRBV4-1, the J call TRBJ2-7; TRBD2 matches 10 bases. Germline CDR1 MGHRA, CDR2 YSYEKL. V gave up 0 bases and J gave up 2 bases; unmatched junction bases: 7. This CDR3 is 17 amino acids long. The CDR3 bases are TGCGCCAGCAGCCAAGATTGGACTAGCGGATTCACCTACGAGCAGTACTTC. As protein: CASSQDWTSGFTYEQYF.

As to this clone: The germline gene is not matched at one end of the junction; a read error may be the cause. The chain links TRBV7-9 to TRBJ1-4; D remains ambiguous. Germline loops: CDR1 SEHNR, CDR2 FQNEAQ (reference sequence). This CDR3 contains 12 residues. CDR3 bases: TGTGCCAGCAGCTTTACTACTGAAAAACTGTTTTTT. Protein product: CASSFTTEKLFF. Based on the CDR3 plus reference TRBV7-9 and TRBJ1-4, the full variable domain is DTGVSQNPRHKITKRGQNVTFRCDPISEHNRLYWYRQTLGQGPEFLTYFQNEAQLEKSRLLSDRFSAERPKGSFSTLEIQRTEQGDSAMYLCASSFTTEKLFFGSGTQLSVL.

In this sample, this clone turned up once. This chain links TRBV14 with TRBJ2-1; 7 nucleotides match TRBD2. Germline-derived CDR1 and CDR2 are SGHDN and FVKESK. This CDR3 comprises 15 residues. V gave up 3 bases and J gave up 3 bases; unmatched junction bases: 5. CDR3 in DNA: TGTGCCAGCAGCCAGGGTTGGGGGGGCTACAATGAGCAGTTCTTC. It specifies CASSQGWGGYNEQFF.

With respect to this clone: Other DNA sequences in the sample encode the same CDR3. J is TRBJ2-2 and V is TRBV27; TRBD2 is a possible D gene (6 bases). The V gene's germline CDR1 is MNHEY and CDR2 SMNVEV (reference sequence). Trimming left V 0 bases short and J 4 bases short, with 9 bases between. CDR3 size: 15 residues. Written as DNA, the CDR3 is TGTGCCAGCAGTTTATCGGCAGCGGGCACCGGGGAGCTGTTTTTT. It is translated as CASSLSAAGTGELFF.

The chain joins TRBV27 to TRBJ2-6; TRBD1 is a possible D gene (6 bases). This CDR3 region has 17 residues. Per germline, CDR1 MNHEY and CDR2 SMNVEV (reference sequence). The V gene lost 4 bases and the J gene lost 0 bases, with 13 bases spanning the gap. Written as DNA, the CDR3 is TGTGCCAGCAGTTCTCCGGGACATACCTCTGGGGCCAACGTCCTGACTTTC. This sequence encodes CASSSPGHTSGANVLTF. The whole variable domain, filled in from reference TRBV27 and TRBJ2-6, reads EAQVTQNPRYLITVTGKKLTVTCSQNMNHEYMSWYRQDPGLGLRQIYYSMNVEVTDKGDVPEGYKVSRKEKRNFPLILESPSPNQTSLYFCASSSPGHTSGANVLTFGAGSRLTVL.